Presented here are 21 T cell receptor beta chains from one specimen sequenced in a study of cytomegalovirus exposure and HLA in healthy donors (dated by TCRdb to the late 2010s). Libraries were prepared through the immunoSEQ multiplex PCR assay. A mixture of 60 forward primers for TCR Vbeta segments and 13 reverse primers for TCR Jbeta segments was used in the multiplex PCR. TCRdb provides this immuneACCESS table in a form limited to in-frame rearrangements. Some clones are lacking; in checked studies, under half of them reflect an unresolved V gene, and why the rest are absent is not known. The table for this sample lists around 50,000 clones; around three quarters of them were counted only once. More than 6.5% of the sample is taken by the ten largest. Sequenced material: PBMCs. These receptors all come from a man aged 30 to 39 in good health and CMV-seropositive.

The CDR3 DNA reads as TGTGCCAGCAGTTTAGATGGACAGGGGTACAATGAGCAGTTCTTC. It is translated as CASSLDGQGYNEQFF. The rearrangement links TRBV27 to TRBJ2-1; TRBD1 agrees at 9 bases. This CDR3 comprises 15 residues. The ends lost 2 bases at V and 4 bases at J; junction bases unmatched: 3. Germline V gene sequence: CDR1 MNHEY, CDR2 SMNVEV (reference sequence).

The chain employs TRBV29-1 and TRBJ2-5, with 8 bases aligning to TRBD1. V dropped 7 bases and J dropped 5; count of bases not matched to a gene: 12. The CDR3 runs to 14 residues. CDR1 is SQVTM, CDR2 ANQGSEA, per germline. DNA of the CDR3: TGCAGCGGAGGATGGACAGGGTTTGGGGAGACCCAGTACTTC. Its translation is CSGGWTGFGETQYF.

This chain uses TRBV11-1 with TRBJ2-7, with D perhaps TRBD2 (5 bases). The CDR3 runs to 17 residues. The V gene lost 2 bases and the J gene lost 3 bases, with 20 bases spanning the gap. In germline, CDR1 is SGHAT, CDR2 FQDESV (reference sequence). Here the CDR3 DNA reads TGTGCCAGCAGCTTATTAGGAGGCGGCTCGTTGGACTACGAGCAGTACTTC. Translation gives CASSLLGGGSLDYEQYF.

This sequence joins TRBV2 and TRBJ2-5; 9 bases agree with TRBD1. The J call may be incorrect, as the DNA end agrees better with TRBJ2-7. The CDR3 spans 14 residues. The germline gives CDR1 SNHLY, CDR2 FYNNEI. In nucleotides, the CDR3 is TGTGCCAGCAGTGTCGGGACAGGGAACTACGAGCAGTACTTC. Protein sequence: CASSVGTGNYEQYF.

The chain couples TRBV27 to TRBJ1-5; D not resolved. The germline CDR1 and CDR2 sequences are MNHEY and SMNVEV (reference sequence). V lost 6 bases and J lost 5, with 14 bases in between. This CDR3 comprises 14 residues. The DNA for the CDR3 is TGTGCCAGCAGAGGAGGATATTTTGATCAGCCCCAGCATTTT. Amino acids: CASRGGYFDQPQHF.

This clone turned up a few times. The genes are TRBV7-9 and TRBJ2-6; D is unclear. Germline V gene sequence: CDR1 SEHNR, CDR2 FQNEAQ (reference sequence). The CDR3 has 18 amino acids. Trimming stripped 3 bases from V and 2 bases from J, with 17 bases between. CDR3 sequence: CASSFWQVVQAGANVLTF. CDR3 DNA: TGTGCCAGCAGCTTCTGGCAGGTGGTCCAGGCTGGGGCCAACGTCCTGACTTTC.

This clone was observed once. This rearrangement joins TRBV28 to TRBJ2-6; a possible D gene is TRBD1 (8 bases). Germline V gene sequence: CDR1 MDHEN, CDR2 SYDVKM. CDR3 size: 18 residues. Trimming pared 6 bases from V and 1 base from J, leaving 19 bases between. The CDR3 bases are TGTGCCAGCAGCCGGACAGGGCCCGGGGGGTCTGGGGCCAACGTCCTGACTTTC. Translating it yields CASSRTGPGGSGANVLTF.

V is TRBV7-9 and J is TRBJ2-7; 8 bases match TRBD1. Trimming at V came to 3 bases and at J to 4 bases, leaving 5 bases not matched to a gene. Germline V lookup: CDR1 SEHNR, CDR2 FQNEAQ (reference sequence). The CDR3 is 14 amino acids. The CDR3 protein is CASSFRDRLYEQYF. The CDR3 DNA reads as TGTGCCAGCAGCTTTCGGGACAGGTTATACGAGCAGTACTTC.

This clone was picked up a small number of times. This chain links TRBV5-1 with TRBJ2-7, with 7 bases matching TRBD1. V shed 3 bases, J shed 2 bases, and the junction held 2 bases outside the gene matches. There are 13 residues in the CDR3. Germline assignment: CDR1 SGHRS and CDR2 YFSETQ. CDR3 in DNA: TGCGCCAGCAGCTCGGGACAGACCTACGAGCAGTACTTC. Its protein is CASSSGQTYEQYF.

V and J are TRBV4-1 and TRBJ2-7; TRBD1 aligns across 9 bases. Per the germline V gene, CDR1 is MGHRA and CDR2 is YSYEKL. V was clipped by 1 base and J by 2 bases; unmatched bases: 0. The CDR3 runs 14 residues. The CDR3 region is CASSQGQGAYEQYF. In DNA form, the CDR3 reads TGCGCCAGCAGCCAAGGACAGGGGGCCTACGAGCAGTACTTC.

Note on this clone: One end of the junction is discordant with germline, which a read error may explain. This sequence joins TRBV10-3 and TRBJ1-2; 7 bases align to TRBD1. CDR1 is ENHRY, CDR2 SYGVKD, per germline. The CDR3 runs 15 residues. The CDR3 here is CANPTIYRGTGGYPF. The CDR3 DNA reads TGTGCCAACCCAACCATATACAGGGGAACGGGCGGCTACCCCTTC.

The chain is built from TRBV6-1 and TRBJ2-3; 8 bases match TRBD2. Germline loops: CDR1 MNHNS, CDR2 SASEGT. V shed 10 bases and J 4 bases; nucleotides not matched to a gene: 10. This CDR3 has 14 residues. The CDR3 loop reads CATMSGGISDTQYF. The CDR3 DNA sequence: TGTGCCACTATGAGCGGGGGCATCTCAGATACGCAGTATTTT.

V is TRBV5-1 and J is TRBJ2-7, with unresolved D. Germline assignment: CDR1 SGHRS and CDR2 YFSETQ. This CDR3 comprises 14 residues. Trimming cost V 4 bases and J 5 bases, with 16 bases left between them. CDR3 residues: CASSLPQVNHEQYF. The CDR3 DNA follows: TGCGCCAGCAGCCTGCCTCAGGTTAACCACGAGCAGTACTTC. The full variable domain, in which reference TRBV5-1 and TRBJ2-7 provide the parts outside the CDR3, is KAGVTQTPRYLIKTRGQQVTLSCSPISGHRSVSWYQQTPGQGLQFLFEYFSETQRNKGNFPGRFSGRQFSNSRSEMNVSTLELGDSALYLCASSLPQVNHEQYFGPGTRLTVT.

V and J are TRBV28 and TRBJ1-1, with unresolved D. There are 15 residues in the CDR3. Germline V gives CDR1 MDHEN, CDR2 SYDVKM. Trimming took off 6 bases at V and 3 bases at J, with 17 bases between the two ends. This CDR3 is CASRLGTSGDTEAFF. The CDR3 DNA reads as TGTGCCAGCAGACTTGGTACTTCGGGAGACACTGAAGCTTTCTTT. The variable domain in full, completed from reference TRBV28 and TRBJ1-1, reads DVKVTQSSRYLVKRTGEKVFLECVQDMDHENMFWYRQDPGLGLRLIYFSYDVKMKEKGDIPEGYSVSREKKERFSLILESASTNQTSMYLCASRLGTSGDTEAFFGQGTRLTVV.

The CDR3: CASSLGGGRGVVHEQYF. The CDR3 DNA reads as TGTGCCAGCAGTTTGGGCGGGGGTAGGGGGGTAGTCCACGAGCAGTACTTC. V is TRBV28 and J is TRBJ2-7; possibly TRBD2 for D (7 bases). This CDR3 comprises 17 residues. Germline V gene lookup returns CDR1 MDHEN and CDR2 SYDVKM. Trimming pared 3 bases from V and 5 bases from J, leaving 23 bases between. Full variable domain (outside the CDR3, taken from reference TRBV28 and TRBJ2-7): DVKVTQSSRYLVKRTGEKVFLECVQDMDHENMFWYRQDPGLGLRLIYFSYDVKMKEKGDIPEGYSVSREKKERFSLILESASTNQTSMYLCASSLGGGRGVVHEQYFGPGTRLTVT.

The J gene is TRBJ2-5, the V gene TRBV20-1; the D is unclear. V lost 3 bases to trimming and J lost 5 bases, with 7 bases between them. Germline V gene lookup returns CDR1 DFQATT and CDR2 SNEGSKA (reference sequence). The CDR3 length is 11 residues. CDR3 nucleotide sequence: TGCAGTGCTAGTACCGGGGAGACCCAGTACTTC. Translating it yields CSASTGETQYF.

The chain couples TRBV5-5 to TRBJ2-1; 9 bases line up with TRBD2. The V gene end was trimmed by 0 bases and the J gene end by 0 bases; junction bases not matched to a gene: 7. Germline CDR1 reads SGHKS; CDR2 reads YYEKEE (reference sequence). The CDR3 is made up of 18 amino acids. DNA for the CDR3: TGTGCCAGCAGCTTGGGCCGAGGCGGGGGGGCCTCCTACAATGAGCAGTTCTTC. It is translated as CASSLGRGGGASYNEQFF.

The genes are TRBV11-2 and TRBJ1-1; D is uncertain. CDR1 and CDR2 from the germline V gene are SGHAT and FQNNGV. CDR3 length equals 15 residues. The germline V and J ends were trimmed by 5 bases and 3 bases, with 16 bases remaining between them. CDR3 nucleotides: TGTGCCAGCAGCCCCCTCTGGGCACGCGACACTGAAGCTTTCTTT. Its protein is CASSPLWARDTEAFF.

This chain uses TRBV5-1 with TRBJ1-2; D not resolved. V was clipped by 0 bases and J by 4 bases, with 7 bases between them. The CDR3 consists of 13 residues. The germline CDR1 and CDR2 sequences are SGHRS and YFSETQ. As DNA, the CDR3 is TGCGCCAGCAGCTTGGGTCTGTCCTATGGCTACACCTTC. It specifies CASSLGLSYGYTF.

The chain combines TRBV11-2 with TRBJ2-5, with a possible D match to TRBD2 (5 bases). The germline V and J ends were trimmed by 5 bases and 7 bases, with 17 bases remaining between them. The CDR3 has 14 amino acids. Germline values: CDR1 SGHAT, CDR2 FQNNGV. CDR3 sequence reads: CASSPRGGWGTQYF. Written as DNA, the CDR3 is TGTGCCAGCAGCCCACGGGGTGGCTGGGGGACCCAGTACTTC.

This chain links TRBV15 with TRBJ2-7; 7 nucleotides line up with TRBD1. In germline, CDR1 is LNHNV, CDR2 YYDKDF (reference sequence). The CDR3 runs to 16 residues. V was pared by 3 bases and J by 2 bases, with 10 bases of the junction left unmatched. CDR3 DNA: TGTGCCACCAGCAGGTTCACGACAGGGAACACCTACGAGCAGTACTTC. It specifies CATSRFTTGNTYEQYF.